This T cell receptor beta chain was captured in a study of cytomegalovirus exposure and HLA in healthy donors. Overall study findings and caveats: For presence/absence analyses, sequencing depth was assumed to be roughly uniform across donors. Altogether, some 170 TCR beta chains were recorded as cytomegalovirus-associated. TCR beta V- and J-gene trimming, according to a later analysis, was linked to a missense DCLRE1C variant. Later on, an analysis tied approximately 15,000 TCR beta sequences to HLA alleles at 0.05 false discovery rate.

60 Vbeta and 13 Jbeta primers were used in PCR. Repertoires were generated with immunoSEQ multiplex PCR, while TCRdb's copy carries only in-frame clones and drops some. The table for this sample gives about 110,000 clones. Concerning this clone itself: Its target is not known.

The CDR3 consists of 14 residues. The V and J ends lost 9 bases and 6 bases, in that order; junction bases with no gene match: 8. Germline V gene sequence: CDR1 LNHDA, CDR2 SQIVND (reference sequence). Sequenced: PBMCs. This TCR was recovered from a man aged 18 to 30 in good health and CMV-seronegative. The rearrangement joins TRBV19 to TRBJ1-5; 10 nucleotides align to TRBD1. The CDR3 region has the DNA TGTGCCAGGGGCGCCGGGACAGGGGCTCAGCCCCAGCATTTT. It codes for CARGAGTGAQPQHF. The whole variable domain, filled in from reference TRBV19 and TRBJ1-5, reads DGGITQSPKYLFRKEGQNVTLSCEQNLNHDAMYWYRQDPGQGLRLIYYSQIVNDFQKGDIAEGYSVSREKKESFPLTVTSAQKNPTAFYLCARGAGTGAQPQHFGDGTRLSIL.